This TCR beta chain was captured by sequencing in a study of T cell changes during pregnancy in multiple sclerosis. The CDR3 spans 16 residues. The V end lost 4 bases, the J end lost 0 bases, and 13 bases lay between the germline ends. Germline V gives CDR1 SGHRS, CDR2 YFSETQ. The protocol was immunoSEQ multiplex PCR, while the TCRdb copy is restricted to in-frame clones and leaves out a portion. The sample lists 85,000 to 100,000 clones, more than 85% occurring once. The receptor was isolated from a female donor with multiple sclerosis, enrolled in a pregnancy study. The starting material was peripheral blood, obtained in the first trimester of pregnancy. The chain links TRBV5-1 to TRBJ1-4, with D possibly being TRBD1 (5 bases). DNA for the CDR3: TGCGCCAGCAGCCCGACGGGGGGAACAACTAATGAAAAACTGTTTTTT. Protein sequence: CASSPTGGTTNEKLFF. Full variable domain (outside the CDR3, taken from reference TRBV5-1 and TRBJ1-4): KAGVTQTPRYLIKTRGQQVTLSCSPISGHRSVSWYQQTPGQGLQFLFEYFSETQRNKGNFPGRFSGRQFSNSRSEMNVSTLELGDSALYLCASSPTGGTTNEKLFFGSGTQLSVL.